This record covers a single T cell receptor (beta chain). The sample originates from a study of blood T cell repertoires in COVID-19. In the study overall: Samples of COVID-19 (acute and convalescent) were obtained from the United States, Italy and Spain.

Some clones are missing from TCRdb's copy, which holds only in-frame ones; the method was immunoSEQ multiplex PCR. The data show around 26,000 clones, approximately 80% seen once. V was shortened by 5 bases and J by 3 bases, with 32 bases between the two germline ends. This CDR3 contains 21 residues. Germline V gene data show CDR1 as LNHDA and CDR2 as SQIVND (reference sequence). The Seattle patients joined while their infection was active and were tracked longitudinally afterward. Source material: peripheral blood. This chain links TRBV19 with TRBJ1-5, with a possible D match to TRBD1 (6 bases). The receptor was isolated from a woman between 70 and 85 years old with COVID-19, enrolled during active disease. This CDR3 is CASSSRQVAKGLIPDNQPQHF. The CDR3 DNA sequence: TGTGCCAGTAGTTCCAGACAGGTAGCTAAAGGGTTGATACCCGACAATCAGCCCCAGCATTTT.